Presented here are 13 T cell receptor beta chains from one specimen sequenced in a study of human T cells and chemical hapten exposure. TCRdb analysed the RACE reads with MiXCR anew, one entry per CDR3 protein. The sample holds under 90,000 distinct CDR3 sequences, 9.6% seen once. Time point in this sample: pre-sensitization, week 0. Treatment indicated: therapeutic diphenylcyclopropenone sensitization with weekly scalp DPC. The sample was whole blood, taken in connection with sensitization to the hapten diphenylcyclopropenone (DPC). These receptors were collected from a woman between 40 and 55 years old with alopecia areata. Some clones in this sample may be carry-over from other donors' samples.

There are many counts of this clonotype. J is TRBJ1-5 and V is TRBV10-2, with TRBD1 identical over 7 bases. Germline-derived CDR1 and CDR2 are WSHSY and SAAADI. Germline trimming cut 5 bases from V and 6 bases from J; bases unmatched to any gene: 4. The CDR3 loop spans 13 amino acids. CDR3: CASSRGLGQPQHF. The CDR3 DNA reads TGCGCCAGCAGTAGGGGGCTTGGTCAGCCCCAGCATTTT.

A few counts support this clonotype. The chain combines TRBV27 with TRBJ1-2, with D uncertain. This CDR3 has 12 residues. From germline, CDR1 is MNHEY and CDR2 SMNVEV (reference sequence). Between the trimmed V and J ends, which lost 3 bases and 7 bases, there was a span of 9 bases. The CDR3 nucleotides are TGTGCCAGCAGTTTCGGGGTGGCTGGCTACACCTTC. Its translation: CASSFGVAGYTF.

The CDR3 reads CASSHKQGRREKLFF. In DNA, the CDR3 is TGCGCCAGCAGCCATAAACAGGGACGCCGGGAAAAACTGTTTTTT. V gene TRBV4-3 combines with J gene TRBJ1-4; D is perhaps TRBD1 (6 bases). Germline CDR1 and CDR2: LGHNA and YSLEER. V was clipped by 3 bases and J by 8 bases, with 16 bases between them. The CDR3 spans 15 residues.

The rearrangement joins TRBV15 to TRBJ2-6; 12 bases line up with TRBD1. The V gene end was trimmed by 4 bases and the J gene end by 4 bases; junction bases not matched to a gene: 8. Germline lookup yields CDR1 LNHNV and CDR2 YYDKDF (reference sequence). The CDR3 length is 18 residues. CDR3 sequence: CATSNPGTGGDGANVLTF. Here the CDR3 DNA reads TGTGCCACCAGCAACCCCGGGACAGGGGGCGACGGGGCCAACGTCCTGACTTTC.

This clonotype was seen a few times. It may be a read error: a sequence one base away is much more abundant. The rearrangement joins TRBV13 to TRBJ1-4; D gene ambiguous. CDR1 and CDR2 from the germline V gene are PRHDT and FYEKMQ (reference sequence). The CDR3 is 13 amino acids. The CDR3 loop is CVSSLGIHAKLFF. The CDR3 nucleotides are TGTGTCAGCAGCTTGGGGATTCATGCAAAACTGTTTTTT.

CDR3 bases: TGCAGGGACAGGGATGGCGTAATGAGGTCACCCCTCCACTTT. Translating gives CRDRDGVMRSPLHF. The genes are TRBV20-1 and TRBJ1-6; 8 bases align to TRBD1. Germline CDR1 is DFQATT and CDR2 is SNEGSKA (reference sequence). The CDR3 has 14 residues.

The chain combines TRBV5-1 with TRBJ2-5; a possible D gene is TRBD2 (5 bases). The germline CDR1 and CDR2 sequences are SGHRS and YFSETQ. The CDR3 loop spans 16 amino acids. The V gene lost 1 base and the J gene lost 6 bases, with 19 bases spanning the gap. CDR3 amino acids: CASSLIPTTTSKTQYF. In nucleotides, the CDR3 is TGCGCCAGCAGCTTGATCCCCACGACTACCTCGAAGACCCAGTACTTC.

The J gene is TRBJ1-2, the V gene TRBV7-9; tentatively, D is TRBD1 (6 bases). Trimming stripped 4 bases from V and 5 bases from J, with 17 bases between. The V gene's germline CDR1 is SEHNR and CDR2 FQNEAQ (reference sequence). This CDR3 region has 15 residues. CDR3 nucleotide sequence: TGTGCCAGCAGCTCCTATACAGGGTGGGGGTATGGCTACACCTTC. It specifies CASSSYTGWGYGYTF.

This clonotype was observed a handful of times. The chain employs TRBV15 and TRBJ2-5, with D perhaps TRBD1 (6 bases). Trimming left V 7 bases short and J 4 bases short, with 13 bases between. The CDR3 covers 13 residues. Germline CDR1 reads LNHNV; CDR2 reads YYDKDF (reference sequence). The CDR3, as DNA: TGTGCCACCAAAAACAGGGCGGGAGAGACCCAGTACTTC. Protein product: CATKNRAGETQYF.

This clonotype has a handful of counts. This chain uses TRBV6-5 with TRBJ2-7, with 11 bases aligning to TRBD1. CDR3 length: 14 amino acids. Germline CDR1 reads MNHEY; CDR2 reads SVGAGI. The ends lost 5 bases at V and 2 bases at J; junction bases unmatched: 2. In DNA form, the CDR3 reads TGTGCCAGCAGTAGGACAGGGGGCCCCTACGAGCAGTACTTC. It translates to CASSRTGGPYEQYF.

This clonotype was recorded many times. The chain carries TRBV12-3 or TRBV12-4 and TRBJ1-5; D may be TRBD1 (5 bases). This CDR3 comprises 14 residues. Trimming stripped 5 bases from V and 5 bases from J, with 13 bases between. The CDR3 region is CASSAGTLYQPQHF. The CDR3 coding sequence is TGTGCCAGCAGTGCCGGGACGCTATATCAGCCCCAGCATTTT.

This clonotype was found a few times. The chain joins TRBV27 to TRBJ1-5; unclear D gene. V was shortened by 3 bases and J by 0 bases, with 9 bases between the two germline ends. This CDR3 comprises 15 residues. Germline CDR1 and CDR2: MNHEY and SMNVEV (reference sequence). The CDR3 sequence is CASSFGGASNQPQHF. CDR3 DNA sequence: TGTGCCAGCAGTTTCGGCGGAGCTAGCAATCAGCCCCAGCATTTT.

As to this clonotype: This could be a read error, since a much larger clone is one nucleotide away. This CDR3 is CTSSSGQLIYGYTF. The CDR3 bases are TGTACCAGCAGCTCTGGACAGCTTATCTATGGCTACACCTTC. This sequence joins TRBV5-6 and TRBJ1-2; a possible D gene is TRBD1 (6 bases). The CDR3 covers 14 residues. Germline V gene data show CDR1 as SGHDT and CDR2 as YYEEEE. The variable domain in full, completed from reference TRBV5-6 and TRBJ1-2, reads DAGVTQSPTHLIKTRGQQVTLRCSPKSGHDTVSWYQQALGQGPQFIFQYYEEEERQRGNFPDRFSGHQFPNYSSELNVNALLLGDSALYLCTSSSGQLIYGYTFGSGTRLTVV.